This T cell receptor (beta chain) emerged from a study of T cell responses to AZD1222 COVID-19 vaccine. Trimming removed 7 bases at V and 0 bases at J, with 12 bases between. CDR1 is SNHLY and CDR2 is FYNNEI in the germline V gene. This CDR3 is built from 14 residues. Clones were read by immunoSEQ multiplex PCR, and TCRdb kept only the in-frame ones, dropping some. The sample records about 35,000 clones, about 88% being singletons. The material was peripheral blood, obtained on day 0 of AZD1222 vaccination. The TCR comes from an adult in good health. This chain connects TRBV2 to TRBJ1-2; D gene unclear. The chain's CDR3 is CASIRNAANYGYTF. DNA for the CDR3: TGTGCCAGCATACGAAACGCAGCTAACTATGGCTACACCTTC.